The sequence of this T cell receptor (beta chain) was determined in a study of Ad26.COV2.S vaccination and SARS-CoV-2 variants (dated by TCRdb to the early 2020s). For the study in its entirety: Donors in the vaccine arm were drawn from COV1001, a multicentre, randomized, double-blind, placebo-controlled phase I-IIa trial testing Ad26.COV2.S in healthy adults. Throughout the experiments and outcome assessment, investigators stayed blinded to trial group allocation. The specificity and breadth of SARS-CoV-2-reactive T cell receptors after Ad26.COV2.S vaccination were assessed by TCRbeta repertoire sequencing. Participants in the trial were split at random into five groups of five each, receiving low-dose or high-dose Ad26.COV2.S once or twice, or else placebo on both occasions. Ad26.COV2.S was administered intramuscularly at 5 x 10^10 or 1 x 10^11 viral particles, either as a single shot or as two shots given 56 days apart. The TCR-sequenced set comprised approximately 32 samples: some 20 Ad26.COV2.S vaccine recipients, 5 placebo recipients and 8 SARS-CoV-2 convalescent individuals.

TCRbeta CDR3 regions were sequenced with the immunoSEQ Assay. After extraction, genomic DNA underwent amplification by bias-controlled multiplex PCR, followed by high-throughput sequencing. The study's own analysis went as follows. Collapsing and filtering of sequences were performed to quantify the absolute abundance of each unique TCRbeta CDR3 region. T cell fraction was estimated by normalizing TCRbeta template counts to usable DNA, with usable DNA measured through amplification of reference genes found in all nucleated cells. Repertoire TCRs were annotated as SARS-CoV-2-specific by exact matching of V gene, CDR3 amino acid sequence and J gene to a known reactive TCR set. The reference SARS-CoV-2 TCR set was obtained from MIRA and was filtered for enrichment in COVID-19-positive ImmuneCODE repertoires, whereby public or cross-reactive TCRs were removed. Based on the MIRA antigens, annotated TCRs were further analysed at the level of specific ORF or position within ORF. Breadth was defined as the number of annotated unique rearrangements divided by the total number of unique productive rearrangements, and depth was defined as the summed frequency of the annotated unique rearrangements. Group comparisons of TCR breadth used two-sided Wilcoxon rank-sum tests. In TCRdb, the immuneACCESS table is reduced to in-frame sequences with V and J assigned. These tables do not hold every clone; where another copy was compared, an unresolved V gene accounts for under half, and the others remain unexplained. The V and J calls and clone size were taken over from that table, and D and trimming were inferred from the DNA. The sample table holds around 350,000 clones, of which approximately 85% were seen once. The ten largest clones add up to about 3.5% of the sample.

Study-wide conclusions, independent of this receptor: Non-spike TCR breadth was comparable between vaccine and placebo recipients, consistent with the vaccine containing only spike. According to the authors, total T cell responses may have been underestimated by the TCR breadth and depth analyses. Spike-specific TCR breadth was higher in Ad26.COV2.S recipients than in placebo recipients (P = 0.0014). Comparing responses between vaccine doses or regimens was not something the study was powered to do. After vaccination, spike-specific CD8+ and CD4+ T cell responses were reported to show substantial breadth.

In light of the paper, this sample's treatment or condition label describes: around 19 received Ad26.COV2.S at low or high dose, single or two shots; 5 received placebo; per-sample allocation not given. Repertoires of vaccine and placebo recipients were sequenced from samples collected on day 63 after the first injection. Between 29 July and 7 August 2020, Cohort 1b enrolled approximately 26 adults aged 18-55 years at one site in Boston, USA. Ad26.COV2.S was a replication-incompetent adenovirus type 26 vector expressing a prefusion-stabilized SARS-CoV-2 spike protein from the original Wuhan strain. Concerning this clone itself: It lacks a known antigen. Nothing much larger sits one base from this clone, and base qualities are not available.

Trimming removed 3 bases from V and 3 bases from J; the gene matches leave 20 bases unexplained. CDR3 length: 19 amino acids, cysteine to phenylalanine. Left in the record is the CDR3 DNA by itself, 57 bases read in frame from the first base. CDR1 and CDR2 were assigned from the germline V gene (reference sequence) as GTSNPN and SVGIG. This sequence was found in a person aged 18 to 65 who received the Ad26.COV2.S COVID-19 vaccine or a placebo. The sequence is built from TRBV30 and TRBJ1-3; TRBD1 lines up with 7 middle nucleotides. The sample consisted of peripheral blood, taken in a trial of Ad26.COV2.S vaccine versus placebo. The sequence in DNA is TGTGCCTGGAGGAAATCCGGGACACTCAGGGGGGGAAGTGGAAACACCATATATTTT. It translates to CAWRKSGTLRGGSGNTIYF.